The present T cell receptor beta chain was sequenced within a study of response to subunit inactivated influenza vaccine (dated by TCRdb to about 2018). As for the study more broadly: Deep quantitative profiling of the T cell receptor repertoire was used in the study to follow responses to a trivalent subunit inactivated influenza vaccine.

V is pruned by 0 bases and J by 2 bases, leaving 8 bases of the junction without a gene match. CDR1 and CDR2, looked up from the germline V gene (reference sequence), are LNHNV and YYDKDF. The CDR3 covers 18 residues, taking in both the cysteine and the phenylalanine. Only CDR3 DNA remains: 54 bases, in frame from the first base. Library creation used RT-PCR. Sequencing took place on an Illumina HiSeq 2500. TCRdb trimmed the raw reads at Q25, called clones with MiXCR and kept productive beta chains. When rows share a CDR3 protein, they turn into one entry using the most common DNA and genes. This sample comprises more than 700,000 distinct CDR3 sequences, approximately 22% of them detected only once. Roughly a tenth of the sample lies in the top ten. Regarding this clonotype: The antigen it recognizes is unknown. The record has no base qualities; no much larger clone is one base away.

Results and caveats for the whole study, not just this receptor: It was suggested by the authors that each seasonal influenza vaccination may recruit only a limited number of new T cells.

The source is a man in his forties or fifties who received an inactivated influenza vaccine. Donor details come from another sample of the same person, matched by shared clones. The source was PBMCs from blood, collected roughly 5 days after vaccination. This chain is built from TRBV15 and TRBJ2-1, with TRBD2 matching 9 junction bases. The nucleotides read TGTGCCACCAGCAGAGAGGCTAGCGGGGCCATTACCTACAATGAGCAGTTCTTC. This yields the protein CATSREASGAITYNEQFF.